This is a list of T cell receptor beta chains from one sample in a study of radiation and T cells in renal cell carcinoma. TCRdb keeps only in-frame clones here, not all; method: immunoSEQ multiplex PCR. The sample yields about 16,000 clones, 50% seen once. The sample was tumor tissue, taken from a patient whose treatment included radiotherapy and nephrectomy. The receptors shown here come from an older woman with renal cell carcinoma. CDR3s include the opening cysteine and the closing phenylalanine or tryptophan. A D gene is named only where the DNA matches it firmly. Clone size is not always given. Where it is, it says once, few, many or a class for expanded clones.

TRBJ1-2 | - | TRBV19 | TRBD1 | CASSMPGQGIYGYTF | TGTGCCAGTAGTATGCCGGGACAGGGGATTTATGGCTACACCTTC
TRBJ1-5 | few | TRBV4-3 | TRBD1 | CASSQDRGSNQPQHF | TGCGCCAGCAGCCAGGACAGGGGGAGCAATCAGCCCCAGCATTTT
TRBJ1-1 | few | TRBV10-3 | - | CAISSGLNTEAFF | TGTGCCATCAGTTCAGGGTTGAACACTGAAGCTTTCTTT
TRBJ2-5 | - | TRBV5-1 | TRBD1 | CASSLGQRDRRQETQYF | TGCGCCAGCAGCTTGGGGCAAAGGGACAGGAGACAAGAGACCCAGTACTTC
TRBJ2-7 | - | TRBV4-3 | TRBD2 | CASSQGTSGLSYEQYF | TGCGCCAGCAGCCAGGGGACTAGCGGGTTATCCTACGAGCAGTACTTC
TRBJ1-5 | medium-sized | TRBV19 | - | CASQGGQGGNQPQHF | TGTGCCAGTCAAGGAGGGCAGGGAGGCAATCAGCCCCAGCATTTT
TRBJ2-7 | - | TRBV6-1 | - | CASRPEAYEQYF | TGTGCCAGCAGACCCGAGGCCTACGAGCAGTACTTC
TRBJ2-2 | few | TRBV29-1 | - | CSAIARGTGELFF | TGCAGCGCTATAGCGCGGGGTACCGGGGAGCTGTTTTTT
TRBJ1-4 | few | TRBV5-6 | - | CASSLKGSGEKLFF | TGTGCCAGCAGCTTGAAAGGGTCGGGTGAAAAACTGTTTTTT
TRBJ2-7 | - | TRBV9 | TRBD1 | CASSQGGTGGYEQYF | TGTGCCAGCAGCCAAGGGGGGACAGGGGGCTACGAGCAGTACTTC
TRBJ1-5 | - | TRBV6-6 | TRBD1 | CASSYSHRGNQPQHF | TGTGCCAGCAGTTACTCCCACAGGGGAAATCAGCCCCAGCATTTT
TRBJ2-2 | - | TRBV29-1 | - | CSAAPNTLRYTGELFF | TGCAGCGCTGCTCCGAACACCCTCCGCTACACCGGGGAGCTGTTTTTT
TRBJ1-1 | - | TRBV2 | - | CASSIDSEAFF | TGTGCCAGCAGTATTGACAGTGAAGCTTTCTTT
TRBJ1-3 | - | TRBV15 | - | CATSRDLVGSSGNTIYF | TGTGCCACCAGCAGAGATCTGGTAGGGAGCTCTGGAAACACCATATATTTT
TRBJ1-1 | - | TRBV14 | - | CASSQDRLSMNTEAFF | TGTGCCAGCAGCCAAGATCGACTGAGCATGAACACTGAAGCTTTCTTT
TRBJ1-2 | - | TRBV6-5 | - | CASNHENYGYTF | TGTGCCAGCAATCATGAAAACTATGGCTACACCTTC
TRBJ2-2 | medium-sized | TRBV4-3 | - | CASRKNTGELFF | TGCGCCAGCAGGAAGAACACCGGGGAGCTGTTTTTT
TRBJ1-2 | few | TRBV7-3 | TRBD1 | CASSRGGNGYTF | TGTGCCAGCAGTCGAGGGGGCAATGGCTACACCTTC
TRBJ1-3 | - | TRBV28 | - | CASSLVDTGPGNTIYF | TGTGCCAGCAGTTTGGTGGACACCGGACCTGGAAACACCATATATTTT
TRBJ2-6 | once | TRBV5-1 | - | CASSLGSGANVLTF | TGCGCCAGCAGCTTAGGCTCTGGGGCCAACGTCCTGACTTTC
TRBJ1-2 | medium-sized | TRBV6-1 | - | CASSSQGGYTF | TGTGCCAGCAGTTCCCAGGGCGGCTACACCTTC
TRBJ1-6 | once | TRBV6-6 | - | CASSLGQYNSPLHF | TGTGCCAGCAGTTTAGGACAGTATAATTCACCCCTCCACTTT
TRBJ2-3 | - | TRBV23-1 | TRBD1 | CASSQNVPGQGTDTQYF | TGCGCCAGCAGTCAAAATGTTCCGGGACAGGGCACAGATACGCAGTATTTT
TRBJ1-4 | many | TRBV5-6 | - | CASSPRGLLNEKLFF | TGTGCCAGCAGCCCTAGGGGCCTCCTTAATGAAAAACTGTTTTTT
TRBJ2-5 | - | TRBV2 | TRBD1 | CASSSAGRGMRETQYF | TGTGCCAGCAGTTCGGCGGGCAGGGGGATGCGGGAGACCCAGTACTTC
TRBJ1-2 | - | TRBV7-9 | - | CASSQGELYGYTF | TGTGCCAGCAGCCAAGGGGAGCTCTATGGCTACACCTTC
TRBJ1-1 | - | TRBV9 | - | CASSRAANTEAFF | TGTGCCAGTTCCCGGGCAGCGAACACTGAAGCTTTCTTT
TRBJ2-7 | - | TRBV15 | - | CATSRGRTNYGDEQYF | TGTGCCACCAGCAGAGGTCGGACGAACTATGGGGACGAGCAGTACTTC
TRBJ1-5 | many | TRBV7-9 | - | CASSPVLEPQHF | TGTGCCAGCAGCCCAGTACTGGAGCCCCAGCATTTT
TRBJ2-2 | - | TRBV6-5 | - | CASSYSGTGELFF | TGTGCCAGCAGTTACTCAGGGACCGGGGAGCTGTTTTTT
TRBJ2-7 | once | TRBV4-2 | - | CASSQSKNRDAGNEQYF | TGTGCCAGCAGCCAATCTAAGAATCGGGACGCCGGGAACGAGCAGTACTTC
TRBJ2-7 | once | TRBV6-4 | TRBD1 | CASSQTGALGDEQYF | TGTGCCAGCAGTCAGACAGGGGCCCTGGGGGACGAGCAGTACTTC
TRBJ2-2 | many | TRBV2 | - | CASSAGELFF | TGTGCCAGCAGTGCCGGGGAGCTGTTTTTT
TRBJ1-6 | - | TRBV13 | - | CASSVGTLTYNSPLHF | TGTGCCAGCAGCGTGGGGACCTTAACCTATAATTCACCCCTCCACTTT
TRBJ2-1 | - | TRBV5-1 | TRBD2 | CASSHGGTSAYNEQFF | TGCGCCAGCAGCCACGGAGGGACTAGCGCATACAATGAGCAGTTCTTC
TRBJ2-5 | few | TRBV6-5 | TRBD1 | CASSYSLGGRGHF | TGTGCCAGCAGTTACTCGTTGGGGGGCAGGGGGCACTTC
TRBJ1-4 | - | TRBV27 | - | CASGSNLGEKLFF | TGTGCCAGCGGATCCAACCTAGGCGAAAAACTGTTTTTT
TRBJ1-4 | many | TRBV5-6 | - | CASSLDGVDEKLFF | TGTGCCAGCAGCTTGGACGGTGTTGATGAAAAACTGTTTTTT
TRBJ1-1 | medium-sized | TRBV4-2 | - | CASSQDDRGGREAFF | TGTGCCAGCAGCCAGGACGACAGAGGGGGGCGTGAAGCTTTCTTT
TRBJ2-7 | few | TRBV5-4 | - | CASSPDPTSPEQYF | TGTGCCAGCAGCCCCGACCCGACCTCGCCCGAGCAGTACTTC
TRBJ1-5 | - | TRBV5-4 | - | CASSLMSAQPQHF | TGTGCCAGCAGCTTGATGTCCGCTCAGCCCCAGCATTTT
TRBJ2-3 | - | TRBV7-2 | - | CASSLIAGGRGLTDTQYF | TGTGCCAGCAGCTTAATAGCCGGAGGCAGGGGCTTGACAGATACGCAGTATTTT
TRBJ1-1 | few | TRBV18 | TRBD1 | CASSLDRATEAFF | TGTGCCAGCTCCCTCGACAGGGCCACTGAAGCTTTCTTT
TRBJ1-1 | - | TRBV7-9 | - | CASSVSRMVAFF | TGTGCCAGCAGCGTGTCCCGAATGGTTGCTTTCTTT
TRBJ1-1 | - | TRBV6-5 | - | CASSPSRGTEAFF | TGTGCCAGCAGTCCCTCTCGGGGGACTGAAGCTTTCTTT
TRBJ1-2 | - | TRBV25-1 | - | CASSEGEDRWDGYTF | TGTGCCAGCAGTGAAGGGGAGGATAGATGGGATGGCTACACCTTC
TRBJ2-1 | - | TRBV5-1 | TRBD1 | CASSGDSAEQFF | TGCGCCAGCAGCGGGGACAGCGCCGAGCAGTTCTTC
TRBJ1-2 | - | TRBV27 | TRBD1 | CASRGQSNYGYTF | TGTGCCAGCAGGGGACAGTCGAACTATGGCTACACCTTC
TRBJ2-5 | - | TRBV7-9 | - | CASSYRLRVGETQYF | TGTGCCAGCAGCTACCGTTTGCGGGTAGGGGAGACCCAGTACTTC
TRBJ1-6 | - | TRBV28 | - | CASSWNAGQHNSPLHF | TGTGCCAGCAGTTGGAATGCAGGACAGCATAATTCACCCCTCCACTTT